The clone carrying this T cell receptor beta chain has ten or more counts. The data derive from a study of prognosis after radiotherapy for stage I lung cancer. Looked up from germline, CDR1 is LNHNV and CDR2 is YYDKDF (reference sequence). Losses at the gene ends were 8 bases for V and 5 bases for J; bases not matched to a gene: 10. The CDR3 runs 15 residues. Researchers used two-round multiplex PCR to amplify TCR beta CDR3 starting from genomic DNA. Specific primers for each TRBV and TRBJ gene were what first-round PCR used. TCRdb analysed the multiplex PCR reads with MiXCR anew, one entry per CDR3 protein. The sample includes 30,000 to 35,000 distinct CDR3 sequences, over 45% of them seen just once.

The receptor's source is a donor older than 45 with non-small cell lung cancer. The V call is TRBV15, the J call TRBJ2-5; TRBD2 matches at 11 bases. The material was PBMCs, obtained before or after stereotactic body radiation therapy (not recorded which). CDR3 residues: CATGRLAGGGETQYF. The CDR3 DNA reads TGTGCCACCGGGCGGCTAGCGGGAGGAGGGGAGACCCAGTACTTC.